These 20 T cell receptor beta chains were all obtained from the same sample, sequenced in a study of T cells in localized non-small cell lung cancer. TCRdb's table, derived via immunoSEQ multiplex PCR, lists solely in-frame clones and lacks some. The data contain tens of thousands of clones, around 93% of them seen just once; the ten biggest clones take up approximately 3.9%. Source: peripheral blood, taken before any cancer treatment. The receptor source for this set is a female donor of 60 years or more with stage II squamous cell lung carcinoma.

The rearrangement uses TRBV28 and TRBJ1-2; D not certain. CDR1 is MDHEN, CDR2 SYDVKM, per germline. The CDR3 length is 12 residues. V lost 2 bases, J lost 8 bases, and 9 bases lay in between. In DNA form, the CDR3 reads TGTGCCAGCAGTTTAGGCACTTGGGGCTACACCTTC. It translates to CASSLGTWGYTF.

The V gene is TRBV10-2, the J gene TRBJ1-1, with 11 bases that match TRBD1. V shed 10 bases, J shed 0 bases, and the junction held 4 bases outside the gene matches. This CDR3 spans 14 amino acids. The V gene's germline CDR1 is WSHSY and CDR2 SAAADI. CDR3 DNA sequence: TGCGCCACAAGGACAGGGGGCATGAACACTGAAGCTTTCTTT. Translated: CATRTGGMNTEAFF.

V usage is TRBV11-2 and J usage is TRBJ1-6; a possible D gene is TRBD1 (5 bases). With 5 bases removed from V and 10 bases from J, the gap between germline ends came to 18 bases. The CDR3 contains 15 residues. CDR1 and CDR2 (germline): SGHAT, FQNNGV. CDR3 DNA: TGTGCCAGCAGCCGGGGGGACGGGCGGCGCTCACCCCTCCACTTT. It codes for CASSRGDGRRSPLHF.

The V and J genes are TRBV7-9 and TRBJ2-1; 9 bases line up with TRBD2. This CDR3 spans 13 amino acids. Germline V gene sequence: CDR1 SEHNR, CDR2 FQNEAQ (reference sequence). This CDR3 is CARGREGDNEQFF. In DNA, the CDR3 is TGTGCGAGAGGGCGGGAGGGCGACAATGAGCAGTTCTTC.

The genes are TRBV5-1 and TRBJ2-7, with D possibly being TRBD2 (5 bases). The germline V gene encodes CDR1 SGHRS and CDR2 YFSETQ. The V end lost 0 bases, the J end lost 6 bases, and 19 bases lay between the germline ends. The CDR3 extends over 16 amino acids. In DNA, the CDR3 is TGCGCCAGCAGCTTGGGGGGAGTGCTAGTTCTGGGCGAGCAGTACTTC. Translating it yields CASSLGGVLVLGEQYF.

The gene calls are TRBV5-1 and TRBJ1-2; D gene uncertain. Trimming removed 4 bases at V and 2 bases at J, with 6 bases between. The germline V gene has CDR1 SGHRS and CDR2 YFSETQ. This CDR3 has 12 amino acids. The CDR3 DNA follows: TGCGCCAGCAGCGAGGGAAACTATGGCTACACCTTC. The encoded protein is CASSEGNYGYTF. Full variable domain (rest looked up from reference TRBV5-1 and TRBJ1-2): KAGVTQTPRYLIKTRGQQVTLSCSPISGHRSVSWYQQTPGQGLQFLFEYFSETQRNKGNFPGRFSGRQFSNSRSEMNVSTLELGDSALYLCASSEGNYGYTFGSGTRLTVV.

J is TRBJ2-5 and V is TRBV30, with TRBD1 identical over 9 bases. CDR1 and CDR2 from the germline V gene are GTSNPN and SVGIG (reference sequence). The V segment lost 5 bases and the J segment 4 bases; nucleotides outside the gene matches: 5. CDR3 size: 13 residues. In DNA form, the CDR3 reads TGTGCCTGGGTGACAGGGGGAGGAGAGACCCAGTACTTC. Residues: CAWVTGGGETQYF.

This chain links TRBV6-6 with TRBJ1-4; D may be TRBD1 (6 bases). The CDR3 length is 15 residues. V was shortened by 6 bases and J by 2 bases, with 13 bases between the two germline ends. In germline, CDR1 is MNHNY, CDR2 SVGAGI (reference sequence). CDR3 bases: TGTGCCAGCAGACCCCGGGACACCACTAATGAAAAACTGTTTTTT. The encoded protein is CASRPRDTTNEKLFF.

The chain combines TRBV23-1 with TRBJ1-2; no reliable D call. TRBV23-1 is treated as an ORF (open reading frame) with a function not yet certain. Trimming took off 7 bases at V and 4 bases at J, with 10 bases between the two ends. The CDR3 runs 12 residues. CDR3 residues: CASNYRLYGYTF. CDR3 bases: TGCGCCAGCAATTACAGACTCTATGGCTACACCTTC.

The rearrangement links TRBV5-1 to TRBJ2-1; no definite D call. With 4 bases removed from V and 8 bases from J, the gap between germline ends came to 16 bases. This CDR3 comprises 14 residues. Germline V gene sequence: CDR1 SGHRS, CDR2 YFSETQ. For the CDR3, the DNA is TGCGCCAGCAGCCGTAACATTGTAGCAGATGAGCAGTTCTTC. This sequence encodes CASSRNIVADEQFF.

The chain has TRBV5-1 and TRBJ1-2, with a weak D call TRBD1 (6 bases). The germline V and J ends were trimmed by 0 bases and 4 bases, with 13 bases remaining between them. The CDR3 spans 15 residues. The germline V gene has CDR1 SGHRS and CDR2 YFSETQ. The CDR3 region is CASSLEGQPFYGYTF. The CDR3 bases are TGCGCCAGCAGCTTGGAAGGACAGCCCTTCTATGGCTACACCTTC.

This chain connects TRBV4-1 to TRBJ1-1, with D hard to call. V gave up 0 bases and J gave up 4 bases, with 6 bases separating them. Germline loops: CDR1 MGHRA, CDR2 YSYEKL. The CDR3 contains 13 residues. The CDR3 nucleotides are TGCGCCAGCAGCCAAGAAGGTCTCACTGAAGCTTTCTTT. It encodes CASSQEGLTEAFF.

The chain has TRBV4-3 and TRBJ2-7; D ambiguous. This CDR3 has 14 amino acids. Germline V gene lookup returns CDR1 LGHNA and CDR2 YSLEER. The V and J ends lost 0 bases and 4 bases respectively, with 10 bases between them. The CDR3 region is CASSQDGRLYEQYF. CDR3 bases: TGCGCCAGCAGCCAAGACGGCAGATTATACGAGCAGTACTTC.

The chain combines TRBV6-5 with TRBJ1-1; a possible D gene is TRBD1 (5 bases). The germline V and J ends were trimmed by 0 bases and 11 bases, with 13 bases remaining between them. The V gene's germline CDR1 is MNHEY and CDR2 SVGAGI. The CDR3 contains 13 residues. CDR3 loop: CASSYSKGFAAFF. For the CDR3, the DNA is TGTGCCAGCAGTTACTCGAAGGGGTTCGCGGCTTTCTTT.

The chain uses TRBV7-8 and TRBJ2-5; D is undetermined. Germline loops: CDR1 SGHVS, CDR2 FQNEAQ. The CDR3 contains 14 residues. The V and J ends lost 5 bases and 5 bases respectively, with 15 bases between them. For the CDR3, the DNA is TGTGCCAGCAGCCCTTGGACCCCCCCGGAGACCCAGTACTTC. Protein sequence: CASSPWTPPETQYF.

V usage is TRBV19 and J usage is TRBJ1-6; no reliable D call. Germline lookup yields CDR1 LNHDA and CDR2 SQIVND (reference sequence). V was clipped by 0 bases and J by 11 bases, with 11 bases between them. CDR3 length: 14 residues. This CDR3 is CASSIDDGSAPLHF. CDR3 DNA sequence: TGTGCCAGTAGTATAGATGATGGAAGTGCACCCCTCCACTTT.

The chain uses TRBV19 and TRBJ1-5; D is unresolved. V was pared by 9 bases and J by 0 bases, with 15 bases between. The CDR3 contains 15 residues. The germline CDR1 and CDR2 sequences are LNHDA and SQIVND (reference sequence). The CDR3 DNA reads TGTGCCAGCACCTCGTGGGTCCTTAGCAATCAGCCCCAGCATTTT. Its protein product is CASTSWVLSNQPQHF.

DNA for the CDR3: TGTGCCAGCAGCTTACAACCCCCGGGGGGGGGAGAGACCCAGTACTTC. This sequence encodes CASSLQPPGGGETQYF. This chain joins TRBV7-6 and TRBJ2-5, with 8 positions matching TRBD2. This CDR3 comprises 16 residues. Germline-derived CDR1 and CDR2 are SGHVS and FNYEAQ. The V and J ends lost 2 bases and 4 bases, in that order; junction bases with no gene match: 9.

V is TRBV16 and J is TRBJ2-3, with 11 bases fitting TRBD2. Trimming cost V 4 bases and J 0 bases; bases outside gene matches: 12. In germline, CDR1 is KGHSY, CDR2 FQNENV. The CDR3 length is 19 residues. CDR3 sequence (DNA): TGTGCCAGCAGCCCCACCCCGCCGGGACTAGCGGAAAGCACAGATACGCAGTATTTT. It is translated as CASSPTPPGLAESTDTQYF.

This chain uses TRBV2 with TRBJ1-5; D perhaps matches TRBD1 (6 bases). V was pared by 6 bases and J by 2 bases, with 11 bases between. Germline V gene data show CDR1 as SNHLY and CDR2 as FYNNEI. The CDR3 spans 14 residues. CDR3 amino acids: CASRRDTGNQPQHF. The CDR3 nucleotides are TGTGCCAGCAGGAGGGACACCGGCAATCAGCCCCAGCATTTT.